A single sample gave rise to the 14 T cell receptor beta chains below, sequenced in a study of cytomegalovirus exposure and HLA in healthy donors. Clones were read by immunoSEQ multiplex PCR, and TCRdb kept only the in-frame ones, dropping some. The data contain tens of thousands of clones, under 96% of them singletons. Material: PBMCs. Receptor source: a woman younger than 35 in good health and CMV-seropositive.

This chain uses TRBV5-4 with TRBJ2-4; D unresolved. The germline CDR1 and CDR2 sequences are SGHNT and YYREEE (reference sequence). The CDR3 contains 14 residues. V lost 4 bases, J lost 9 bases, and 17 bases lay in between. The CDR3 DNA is TGTGCCAGCAGCCCTAGAGACCCGGGTGGCATTCAGTACTTC. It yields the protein CASSPRDPGGIQYF. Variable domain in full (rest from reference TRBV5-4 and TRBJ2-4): ETGVTQSPTHLIKTRGQQVTLRCSSQSGHNTVSWYQQALGQGPQFIFQYYREEENGRGNFPPRFSGLQFPNYSSELNVNALELDDSALYLCASSPRDPGGIQYFGAGTRLSVL.

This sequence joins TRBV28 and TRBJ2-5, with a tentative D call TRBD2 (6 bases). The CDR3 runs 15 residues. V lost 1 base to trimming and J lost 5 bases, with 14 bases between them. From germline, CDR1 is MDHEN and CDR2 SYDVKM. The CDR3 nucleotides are TGTGCCAGCAGTTTATTAACCGGGAGAGGGGAGACCCAGTACTTC. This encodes CASSLLTGRGETQYF.

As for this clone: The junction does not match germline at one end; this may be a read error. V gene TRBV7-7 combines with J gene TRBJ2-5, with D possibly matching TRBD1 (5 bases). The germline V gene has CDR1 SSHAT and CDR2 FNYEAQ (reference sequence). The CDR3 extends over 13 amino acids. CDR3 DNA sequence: TGTGCTAGCAGCTTAATCAGGGATGAGACCCAGTACTTC. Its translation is CASSLIRDETQYF.

The CDR3 nucleotides read TGTGCCAGTACGGACTCTCCCGAGGAAAACATTCAGTACTTC. The encoded protein is CASTDSPEENIQYF. This chain joins TRBV7-8 and TRBJ2-4; perhaps TRBD2 as D (5 bases). The ends were cut back, 9 bases at V and 5 bases at J, with 17 bases in the middle. Germline CDR1 SGHVS, CDR2 FQNEAQ. This CDR3 comprises 14 residues.

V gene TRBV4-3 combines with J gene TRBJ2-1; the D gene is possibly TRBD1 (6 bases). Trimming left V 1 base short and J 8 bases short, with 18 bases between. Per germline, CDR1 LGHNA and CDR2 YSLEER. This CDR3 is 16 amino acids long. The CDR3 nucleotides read TGCGCCAGCAGCCAAGTTTCTCTGGACCCAGGGGATGAGCAGTTCTTC. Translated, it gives CASSQVSLDPGDEQFF.

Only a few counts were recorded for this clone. CDR3 protein: CATRGGPGNEKLFF. The CDR3 region has the DNA TGTGCCACCCGGGGGGGCCCGGGGAATGAAAAACTGTTTTTT. The chain links TRBV28 to TRBJ1-4; D is perhaps TRBD1 (6 bases). CDR1 MDHEN and CDR2 SYDVKM come from the germline V gene. The CDR3 length is 14 residues. V was pared by 10 bases and J by 5 bases, with 17 bases between.

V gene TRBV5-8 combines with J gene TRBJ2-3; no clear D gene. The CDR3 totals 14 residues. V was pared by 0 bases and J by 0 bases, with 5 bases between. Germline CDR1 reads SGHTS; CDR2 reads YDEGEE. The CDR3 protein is CASSLVMSTDTQYF. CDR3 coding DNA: TGTGCCAGCAGCTTGGTTATGAGCACAGATACGCAGTATTTT.

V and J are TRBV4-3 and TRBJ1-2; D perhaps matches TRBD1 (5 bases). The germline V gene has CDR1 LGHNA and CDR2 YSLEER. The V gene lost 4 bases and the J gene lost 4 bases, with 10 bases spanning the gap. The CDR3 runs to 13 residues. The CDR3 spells CASSPDSLYGYTF. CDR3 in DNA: TGCGCCAGCAGCCCCGACAGCCTCTATGGCTACACCTTC.

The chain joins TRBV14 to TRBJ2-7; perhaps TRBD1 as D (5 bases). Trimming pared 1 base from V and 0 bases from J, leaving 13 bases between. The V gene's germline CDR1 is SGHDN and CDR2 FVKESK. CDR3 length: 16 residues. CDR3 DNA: TGTGCCAGCAGCCAAGCACAAGGCAGGGACTCCTACGAGCAGTACTTC. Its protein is CASSQAQGRDSYEQYF.

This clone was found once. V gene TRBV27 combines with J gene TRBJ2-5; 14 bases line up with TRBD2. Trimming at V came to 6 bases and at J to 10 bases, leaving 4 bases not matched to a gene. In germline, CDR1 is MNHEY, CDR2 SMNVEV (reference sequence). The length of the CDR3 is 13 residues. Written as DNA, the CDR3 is TGTGCCAGCAGGGGGACTAGCGGGAGTGGCCAGTACTTC. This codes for CASRGTSGSGQYF.

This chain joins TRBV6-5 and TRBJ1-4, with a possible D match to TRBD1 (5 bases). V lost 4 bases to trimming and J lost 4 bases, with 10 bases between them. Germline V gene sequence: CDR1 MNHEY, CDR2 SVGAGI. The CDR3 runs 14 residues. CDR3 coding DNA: TGTGCCAGCAGTTTGGCGGGGGTTAATGAAAAACTGTTTTTT. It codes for CASSLAGVNEKLFF.

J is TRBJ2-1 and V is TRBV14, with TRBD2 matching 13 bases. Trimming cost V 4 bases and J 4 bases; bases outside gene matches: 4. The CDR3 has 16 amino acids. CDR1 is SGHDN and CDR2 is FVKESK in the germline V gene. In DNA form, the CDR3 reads TGTGCCAGCAGCCCGAGGGGACTAGCGGGGTACAATGAGCAGTTCTTC. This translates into CASSPRGLAGYNEQFF.

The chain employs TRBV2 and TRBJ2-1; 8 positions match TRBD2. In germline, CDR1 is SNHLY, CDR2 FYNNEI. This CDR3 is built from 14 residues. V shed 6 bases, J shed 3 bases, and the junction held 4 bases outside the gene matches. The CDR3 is CASRLTSDYNEQFF. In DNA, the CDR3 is TGTGCCAGCAGACTGACTAGCGACTACAATGAGCAGTTCTTC.

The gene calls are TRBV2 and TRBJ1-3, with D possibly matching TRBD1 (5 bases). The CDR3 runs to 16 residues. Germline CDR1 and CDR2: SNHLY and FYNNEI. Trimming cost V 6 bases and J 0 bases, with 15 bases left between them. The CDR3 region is CASSATGTPSGNTIYF. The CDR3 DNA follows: TGTGCCAGCAGCGCCACCGGGACTCCCTCTGGAAACACCATATATTTT.